This entry concerns a single T cell receptor beta chain. Antigen specificity is unknown. The data originate from a study of cytomegalovirus exposure and HLA in healthy donors. Study findings and constraints: Some V segments (TRBV6-2 and TRBV6-3 among them) were excluded as indistinguishable.

The PCR ran on 60 Vbeta and 13 Jbeta primers. Measured with immunoSEQ multiplex PCR; TCRdb has only the in-frame clones, and not every one. Of about 52,000 clones listed, 60% to 75% are singletons. Germline CDR1 reads SNHLY; CDR2 reads FYNNEI. This CDR3 has 14 residues. Trimming cost V 7 bases and J 7 bases, with 19 bases left between them. The TCR originated in a woman aged 45 to 65 in good health and CMV-seronegative. The rearrangement joins TRBV2 to TRBJ1-1, with no clear D. Material for sequencing was PBMCs. The CDR3 loop reads CASTWAGTLNEAFF. The CDR3, as DNA: TGTGCCAGCACTTGGGCAGGTACCCTTAATGAAGCTTTCTTT.